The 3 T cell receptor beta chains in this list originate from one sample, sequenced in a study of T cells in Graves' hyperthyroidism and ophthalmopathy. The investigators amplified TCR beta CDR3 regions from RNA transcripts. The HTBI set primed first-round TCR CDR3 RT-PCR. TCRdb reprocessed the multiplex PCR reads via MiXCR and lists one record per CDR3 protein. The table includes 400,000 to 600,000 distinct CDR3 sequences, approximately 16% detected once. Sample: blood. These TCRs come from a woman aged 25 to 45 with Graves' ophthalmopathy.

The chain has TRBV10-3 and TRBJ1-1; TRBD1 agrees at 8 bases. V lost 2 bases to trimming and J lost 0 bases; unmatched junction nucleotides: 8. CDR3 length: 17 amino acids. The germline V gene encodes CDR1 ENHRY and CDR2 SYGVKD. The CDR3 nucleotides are TGTGCCATCAGTGAGATAACAGGGGGTGCCCTGAACACTGAAGCTTTCTTT. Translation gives CAISEITGGALNTEAFF.

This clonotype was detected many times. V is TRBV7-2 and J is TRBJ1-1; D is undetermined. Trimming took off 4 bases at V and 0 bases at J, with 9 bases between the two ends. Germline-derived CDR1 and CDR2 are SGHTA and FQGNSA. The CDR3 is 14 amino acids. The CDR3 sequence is CASSWGGMNTEAFF. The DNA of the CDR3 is TGTGCCAGCAGCTGGGGTGGCATGAACACTGAAGCTTTCTTT. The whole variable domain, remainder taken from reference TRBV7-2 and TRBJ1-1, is GAGVSQSPSNKVTEKGKDVELRCDPISGHTALYWYRQSLGQGLEFLIYFQGNSAPDKSGLPSDRFSAERTGGSVSTLTIQRTQQEDSAVYLCASSWGGMNTEAFFGQGTRLTVV.

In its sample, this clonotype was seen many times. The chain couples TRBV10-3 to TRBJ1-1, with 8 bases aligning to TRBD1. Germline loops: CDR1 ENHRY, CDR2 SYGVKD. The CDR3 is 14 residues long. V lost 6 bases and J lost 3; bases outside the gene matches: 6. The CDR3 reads CAISETGGDTEAFF. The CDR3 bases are TGTGCCATCAGCGAAACAGGGGGTGACACTGAAGCTTTCTTT.